This T cell receptor beta chain appears in the sequencing data of a study of blood T cell repertoires in COVID-19. Study in general: Sites across the United States, Italy and Spain contributed samples from acute and convalescent COVID-19. From T cells, B-cell-depleted T cells, or PBMCs came the material, which was cDNA or gDNA.

Authors' analysis steps: Amplified reference gene primers provided the basis for estimating nucleated cell counts. Profiled with immunoSEQ multiplex PCR; TCRdb holds only in-frame clones, not every one. D and trimming come from the DNA, and the V and J calls and clone size come from that table. The top ten clones hold about 5% of a sample with roughly 76,000 clones, less than 95% of them seen once. Sequences were obtained from peripheral blood. The TCR originated in a woman in her sixties with active COVID-19.

The CDR3 sequence is CASSYSVWRETGELFF. The CDR3 DNA sequence: TGCGCCAGCAGCTATTCAGTTTGGCGGGAGACCGGGGAGCTGTTTTTT. The chain carries TRBV5-1 and TRBJ2-2, with TRBD2 matching over 7 bases. Losses at the gene ends were 3 bases for V and 5 bases for J; bases not matched to a gene: 10. CDR1 is SGHRS, CDR2 YFSETQ, per germline. The CDR3 is made up of 16 amino acids.